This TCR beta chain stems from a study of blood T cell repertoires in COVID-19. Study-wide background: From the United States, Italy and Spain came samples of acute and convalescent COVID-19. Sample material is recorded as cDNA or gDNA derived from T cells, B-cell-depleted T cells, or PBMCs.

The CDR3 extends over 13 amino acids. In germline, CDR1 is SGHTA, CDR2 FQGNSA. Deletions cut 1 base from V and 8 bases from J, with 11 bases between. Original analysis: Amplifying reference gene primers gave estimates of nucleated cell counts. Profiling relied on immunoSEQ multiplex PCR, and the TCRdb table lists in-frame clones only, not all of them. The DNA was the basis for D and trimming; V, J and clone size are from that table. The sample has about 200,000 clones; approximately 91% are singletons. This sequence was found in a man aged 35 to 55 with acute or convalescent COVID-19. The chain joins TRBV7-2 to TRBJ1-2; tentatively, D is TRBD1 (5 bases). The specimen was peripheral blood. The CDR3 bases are TGTGCCAGCAGCTTAGAAGGGGTAAGAGGCTACACCTTC. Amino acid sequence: CASSLEGVRGYTF.